The 21 T cell receptor beta chains given below trace back to one sample, sequenced in a study of technical replicates of blood from a handful of donors. TCRdb keeps only in-frame clones here, not all; method: immunoSEQ multiplex PCR. Of more than 70,000 clones listed, about 90% are singletons. Sequenced material: T cells isolated from PBMCs. The receptors come from a human donor in good health.

The chain combines TRBV5-1 with TRBJ2-3; 9 bases match TRBD1. Germline lookup yields CDR1 SGHRS and CDR2 YFSETQ. V lost 3 bases, J lost 4 bases, and 6 bases stayed unmatched. CDR3 size: 15 residues. CDR3 protein: CASSSTGGLPDTQYF. As DNA, the CDR3 is TGCGCCAGCAGCTCCACAGGGGGCTTGCCAGATACGCAGTATTTT. Looking up the rest from reference TRBV5-1 and TRBJ2-3 gives the full variable domain: KAGVTQTPRYLIKTRGQQVTLSCSPISGHRSVSWYQQTPGQGLQFLFEYFSETQRNKGNFPGRFSGRQFSNSRSEMNVSTLELGDSALYLCASSSTGGLPDTQYFGPGTRLTVL.

This sequence joins TRBV4-1 and TRBJ1-2, with no clear D. This CDR3 contains 15 residues. Between the trimmed V and J ends, which lost 0 bases and 2 bases, there was a span of 10 bases. Germline V gene lookup returns CDR1 MGHRA and CDR2 YSYEKL. The CDR3 reads CASSQDLAGNYGYTF. CDR3 nucleotides: TGCGCCAGCAGCCAAGATCTTGCGGGGAACTATGGCTACACCTTC.

The CDR3: CASKGGRDYEQYF. CDR3 bases: TGTGCCAGCAAGGGCGGGAGGGACTACGAGCAGTACTTC. The V gene is TRBV14, the J gene TRBJ2-7, with 9 positions matching TRBD2. The CDR3 has 13 residues. The germline gives CDR1 SGHDN, CDR2 FVKESK. After removal of 7 bases from V and 3 bases from J, the junction contained 4 bases not matched to a gene. Full variable domain (remainder filled in from reference TRBV14 and TRBJ2-7): EAGVTQFPSHSVIEKGQTVTLRCDPISGHDNLYWYRRVMGKEIKFLLHFVKESKQDESGMPNNRFLAERTGGTYSTLKVQPAELEDSGVYFCASKGGRDYEQYFGPGTRLTVT.

This chain links TRBV10-3 with TRBJ2-3; 8 bases are a match to TRBD2. Germline loops: CDR1 ENHRY, CDR2 SYGVKD. CDR3 length equals 17 residues. V lost 0 bases to trimming and J lost 1 base; unmatched junction nucleotides: 6. The CDR3 loop is CAISESYAGGGTDTQYF. In nucleotides, the CDR3 is TGTGCCATCAGTGAGTCATATGCGGGGGGTGGCACAGATACGCAGTATTTT.

CDR3 sequence: CASSFQRGGVEYTDTQYF. CDR3 DNA: TGCGCCAGCAGCTTCCAGCGGGGGGGCGTCGAGTACACAGATACGCAGTATTTT. The J gene is TRBJ2-3, the V gene TRBV5-1; 10 bases agree with TRBD2. The CDR3 consists of 18 residues. Germline V lookup: CDR1 SGHRS, CDR2 YFSETQ. V shed 2 bases, J shed 2 bases, and the junction held 11 bases outside the gene matches.

The chain is built from TRBV7-9 and TRBJ2-7, with D uncertain. The CDR3 runs to 12 residues. The V end lost 5 bases, the J end lost 2 bases, and 7 bases lay between the germline ends. CDR1 and CDR2 from the germline V gene are SEHNR and FQNEAQ (reference sequence). The CDR3 coding sequence is TGTGCCAGCAGCCCCGGTACCTACGAGCAGTACTTC. It specifies CASSPGTYEQYF.

The V and J genes are TRBV6-5 and TRBJ1-1, with D uncertain. Germline V gene sequence: CDR1 MNHEY, CDR2 SVGAGI. The CDR3 loop spans 13 amino acids. The V gene lost 5 bases and the J gene lost 1 base, with 8 bases spanning the gap. CDR3 bases: TGTGCCAGCAGTGAAACAGCGAACACTGAAGCTTTCTTT. Translating gives CASSETANTEAFF.

This chain connects TRBV29-1 to TRBJ2-1, with D perhaps TRBD1 (6 bases). From germline, CDR1 is SQVTM and CDR2 ANQGSEA. V was cut by 5 bases and J by 4 bases, with 15 bases left in between. The CDR3 sequence is 14 residues long. The CDR3: CSVRNVGAYNEQFF. DNA for the CDR3: TGCAGCGTTAGAAACGTGGGGGCTTACAATGAGCAGTTCTTC.

The chain is built from TRBV6-5 and TRBJ1-2; tentative D call: TRBD1 (6 bases). Trimming shortened V by 6 bases and J by 4 bases, and 6 bases separated the two germline ends. Germline V lookup: CDR1 MNHEY, CDR2 SVGAGI. This CDR3 comprises 11 residues. For the CDR3, the DNA is TGTGCCAGCAGACAGGGCTATGGCTACACCTTC. Residues: CASRQGYGYTF.

The chain carries TRBV4-1 and TRBJ1-2; 9 bases are shared with TRBD1. Germline-derived CDR1 and CDR2 are MGHRA and YSYEKL. This CDR3 has 16 residues. J was trimmed by 4 bases and V by 0 bases; bases with no gene match: 6. CDR3 coding DNA: TGCGCCAGCAGCCAAGAGGACAGGGGTTTGTTCTATGGCTACACCTTC. It yields the protein CASSQEDRGLFYGYTF.

This clone appeared once. The rearrangement uses TRBV5-1 and TRBJ2-6; possibly TRBD1 for D (6 bases). The CDR3 runs to 16 residues. Trimming took off 0 bases at V and 4 bases at J, with 11 bases between the two ends. The germline CDR1 and CDR2 sequences are SGHRS and YFSETQ. The chain's CDR3 is CASSLGAGAGANVLTF. As DNA, the CDR3 is TGCGCCAGCAGCTTGGGGGCAGGGGCAGGGGCCAACGTCCTGACTTTC. Complete variable domain (other parts from reference TRBV5-1 and TRBJ2-6): KAGVTQTPRYLIKTRGQQVTLSCSPISGHRSVSWYQQTPGQGLQFLFEYFSETQRNKGNFPGRFSGRQFSNSRSEMNVSTLELGDSALYLCASSLGAGAGANVLTFGAGSRLTVL.

The gene calls are TRBV4-1 and TRBJ2-7, with TRBD1 matching over 9 bases. CDR3 length equals 18 residues. Per germline, CDR1 MGHRA and CDR2 YSYEKL. V dropped 2 bases and J dropped 1; count of bases not matched to a gene: 12. CDR3 residues: CASSQPDRGGPLSYEQYF. The CDR3 DNA reads as TGCGCCAGCAGCCAACCGGACAGGGGAGGCCCCTTGTCCTACGAGCAGTACTTC.

The CDR3, as DNA: TGTGCCAGCACCGTCCGAGGGACAAAAAGAGGAAACACCATATATTTT. The encoded protein is CASTVRGTKRGNTIYF. The gene calls are TRBV28 and TRBJ1-3, with D perhaps matching TRBD1 (6 bases). Germline loops: CDR1 MDHEN, CDR2 SYDVKM. Deletions cut 7 bases from V and 4 bases from J, with 20 bases between. This CDR3 comprises 16 residues.

The chain is built from TRBV30 and TRBJ2-7; a possible D gene is TRBD2 (5 bases). This CDR3 has 12 residues. V was pared by 0 bases and J by 5 bases, with 8 bases between. Germline CDR1 is GTSNPN and CDR2 is SVGIG (reference sequence). The CDR3 sequence is CAWSVPGNEQYF. The CDR3 DNA follows: TGTGCCTGGAGTGTACCGGGGAACGAGCAGTACTTC.

CDR3 in amino acids: CASSLGRGQGKAYEQYF. DNA of the CDR3: TGCGCCAGCAGCCTGGGCAGAGGACAGGGAAAAGCCTACGAGCAGTACTTC. J is TRBJ2-7 and V is TRBV4-1; TRBD1 aligns across 8 bases. The V segment lost 4 bases and the J segment 2 bases; nucleotides outside the gene matches: 13. The CDR3 extends over 17 amino acids. The germline gives CDR1 MGHRA, CDR2 YSYEKL.

This clone has more than one count but fewer than ten. This chain connects TRBV7-8 to TRBJ2-2, with 8 bases lining up with TRBD2. Germline V gene lookup returns CDR1 SGHVS and CDR2 FQNEAQ. The CDR3 covers 16 residues. Trimming cost V 5 bases and J 5 bases; bases outside gene matches: 10. The CDR3: CASSPGLVFVTGELFF. The DNA for the CDR3 is TGTGCCAGCAGCCCGGGACTAGTCTTCGTAACCGGGGAGCTGTTTTTT.

The chain has TRBV30 and TRBJ2-1, with D unresolved. Trimming shortened V by 2 bases and J by 0 bases, and 11 bases separated the two germline ends. The CDR3 has 15 amino acids. Germline V gives CDR1 GTSNPN, CDR2 SVGIG (reference sequence). CDR3 in amino acids: CAWSIETSSYNEQFF. In DNA, the CDR3 is TGTGCCTGGAGTATCGAAACAAGCTCCTACAATGAGCAGTTCTTC.

The DNA for the CDR3 is TGTGCCAGCAGTTCAGGGGGGATGAACACTGAAGCTTTCTTT. Translation gives CASSSGGMNTEAFF. V and J are TRBV28 and TRBJ1-1, with 7 bases aligning to TRBD1. The germline V gene has CDR1 MDHEN and CDR2 SYDVKM. The CDR3 loop spans 14 amino acids. Trimming removed 4 bases from V and 0 bases from J; junction bases left unmatched: 2. Drawing the rest from reference TRBV28 and TRBJ1-1, the complete variable domain is DVKVTQSSRYLVKRTGEKVFLECVQDMDHENMFWYRQDPGLGLRLIYFSYDVKMKEKGDIPEGYSVSREKKERFSLILESASTNQTSMYLCASSSGGMNTEAFFGQGTRLTVV.

The chain is built from TRBV28 and TRBJ2-7, with TRBD2 matching over 8 bases. Looked up from germline, CDR1 is MDHEN and CDR2 is SYDVKM. The CDR3 sequence is 16 residues long. V dropped 7 bases and J dropped 0; count of bases not matched to a gene: 11. The CDR3 bases are TGTGCCAGCACCCCCGTTATAGCGGGGTTCTCCTACGAGCAGTACTTC. Amino acid sequence: CASTPVIAGFSYEQYF.

Only one count was recorded for this clone. The rearrangement links TRBV10-1 to TRBJ2-3, with a possible D match to TRBD2 (6 bases). CDR1 is WNHNN, CDR2 SYGVQD, per germline (reference sequence). V lost 3 bases and J lost 0, with 13 bases in between. CDR3 length: 16 amino acids. The CDR3 region is CASSDGGSSSTDTQYF. The DNA for the CDR3 is TGCGCCAGCAGTGATGGGGGGTCCTCTAGCACAGATACGCAGTATTTT.

This clone has just one count. The chain uses TRBV5-1 and TRBJ2-2; TRBD2 aligns across 9 bases. Germline-derived CDR1 and CDR2 are SGHRS and YFSETQ. J was trimmed by 5 bases and V by 3 bases; bases with no gene match: 5. The CDR3 length is 15 residues. The CDR3 DNA reads as TGCGCCAGCAGCTCAGGACTAGCGTCAACCGGGGAGCTGTTTTTT. Translated, it gives CASSSGLASTGELFF.